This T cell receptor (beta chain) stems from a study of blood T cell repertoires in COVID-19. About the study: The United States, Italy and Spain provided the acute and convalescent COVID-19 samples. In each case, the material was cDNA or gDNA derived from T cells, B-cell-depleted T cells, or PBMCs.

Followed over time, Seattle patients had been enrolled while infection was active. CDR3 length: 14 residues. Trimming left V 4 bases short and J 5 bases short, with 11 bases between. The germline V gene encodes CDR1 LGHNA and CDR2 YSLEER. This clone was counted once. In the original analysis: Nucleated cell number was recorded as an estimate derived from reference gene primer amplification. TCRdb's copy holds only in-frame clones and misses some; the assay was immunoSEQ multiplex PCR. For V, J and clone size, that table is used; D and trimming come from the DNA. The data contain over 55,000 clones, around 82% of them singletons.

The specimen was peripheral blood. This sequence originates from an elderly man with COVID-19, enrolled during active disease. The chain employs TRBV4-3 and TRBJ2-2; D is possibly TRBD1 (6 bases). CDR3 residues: CASSRKQGTGELFF. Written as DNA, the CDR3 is TGCGCCAGCAGCCGGAAACAGGGAACCGGGGAGCTGTTTTTT.